This T cell receptor (beta chain) stems from a study of blood T cell repertoires in COVID-19. Trimming left V 6 bases short and J 5 bases short, with 17 bases between. CDR1 is MNHNY, CDR2 SVGAGI, per germline (reference sequence). This CDR3 spans 15 amino acids. Repertoires were generated with immunoSEQ multiplex PCR, while TCRdb's copy carries only in-frame clones and drops some. The sample carries 290,000 or so clones, 90% to 95% recorded once. During active infection, Seattle patients enrolled and were then monitored through disease. The sample comprised peripheral blood. This clonotype was sampled from a woman between 25 and 40 years old with COVID-19, enrolled during active disease. V and J are TRBV6-6 and TRBJ2-1, with a weak D call TRBD2 (5 bases). The CDR3 DNA reads TGTGCCAGCAGCCCCCGGCGGGCGGAGAACAATGAGCAGTTCTTC. Its translation: CASSPRRAENNEQFF.